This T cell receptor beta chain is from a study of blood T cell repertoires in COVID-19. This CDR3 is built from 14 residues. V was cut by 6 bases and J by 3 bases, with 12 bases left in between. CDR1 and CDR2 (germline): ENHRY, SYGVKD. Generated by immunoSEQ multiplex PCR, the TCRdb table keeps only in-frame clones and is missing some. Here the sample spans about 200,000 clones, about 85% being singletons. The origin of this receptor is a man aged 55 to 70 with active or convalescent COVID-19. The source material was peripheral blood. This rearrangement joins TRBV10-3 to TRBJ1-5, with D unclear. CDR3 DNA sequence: TGTGCCATCAGCGGACTTAACAACAATCAGCCCCAGCATTTT. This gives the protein CAISGLNNNQPQHF.